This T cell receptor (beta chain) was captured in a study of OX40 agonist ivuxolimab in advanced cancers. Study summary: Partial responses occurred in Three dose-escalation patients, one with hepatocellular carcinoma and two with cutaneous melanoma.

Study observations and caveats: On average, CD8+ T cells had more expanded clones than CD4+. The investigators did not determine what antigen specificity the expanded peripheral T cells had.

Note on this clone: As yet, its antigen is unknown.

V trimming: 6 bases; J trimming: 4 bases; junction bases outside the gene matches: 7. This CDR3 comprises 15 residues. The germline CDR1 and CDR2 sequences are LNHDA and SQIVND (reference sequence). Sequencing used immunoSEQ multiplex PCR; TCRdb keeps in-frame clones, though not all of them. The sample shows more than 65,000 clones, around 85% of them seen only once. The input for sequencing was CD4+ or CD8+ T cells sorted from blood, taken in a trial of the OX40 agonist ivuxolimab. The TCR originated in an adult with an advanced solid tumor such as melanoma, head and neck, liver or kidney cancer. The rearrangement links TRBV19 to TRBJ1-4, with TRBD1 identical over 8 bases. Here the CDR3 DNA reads TGTGCCAGTAGATCTTGGACAGGGATTAATGAAAAACTGTTTTTT. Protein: CASRSWTGINEKLFF.